This T cell receptor beta chain was retrieved from a study of shared clonotypes between healthy human individuals. Overall study findings and caveats: Compared with clonotypes that all four donors shared, non-shared clonotypes had lower generation probabilities.

With respect to this clone: The antigen remains unidentified. This same CDR3 is encoded by further DNA sequences in the sample.

TCRdb's copy holds only in-frame clones and misses some; the assay was immunoSEQ multiplex PCR. Among 2,500,000 or so clones listed, 93% were seen once. The germline gives CDR1 MNHEY, CDR2 SVGAGI. V was pared by 6 bases and J by 5 bases, with 11 bases between. The CDR3 extends over 13 amino acids. Sequencing used naive CD4+ T cells from PBMCs. Documented subset: CD45RA+ positively selected. The clonotype comes from a man between 18 and 35 years old in good health. Some clones in this sample may be carry-over from other donors' samples. The chain joins TRBV6-5 to TRBJ1-5; D ambiguous. This CDR3 is CASSLDRDQPQHF. DNA for the CDR3: TGTGCCAGCAGCCTAGACCGGGATCAGCCCCAGCATTTT.